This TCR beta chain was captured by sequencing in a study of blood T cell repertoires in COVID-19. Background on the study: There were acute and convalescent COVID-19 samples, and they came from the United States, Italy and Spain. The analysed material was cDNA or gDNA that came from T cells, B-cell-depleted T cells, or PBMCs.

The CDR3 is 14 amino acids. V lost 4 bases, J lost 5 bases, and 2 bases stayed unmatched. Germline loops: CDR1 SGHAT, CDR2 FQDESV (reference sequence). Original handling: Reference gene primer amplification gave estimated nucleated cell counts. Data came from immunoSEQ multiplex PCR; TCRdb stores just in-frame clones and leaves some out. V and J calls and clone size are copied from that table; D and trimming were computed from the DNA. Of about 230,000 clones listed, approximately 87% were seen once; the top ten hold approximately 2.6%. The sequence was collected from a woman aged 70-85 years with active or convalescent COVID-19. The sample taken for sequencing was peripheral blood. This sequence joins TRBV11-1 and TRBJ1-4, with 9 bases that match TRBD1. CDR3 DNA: TGTGCCAGCAGCTATGGACAGGGGAATGAAAAACTGTTTTTT. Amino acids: CASSYGQGNEKLFF. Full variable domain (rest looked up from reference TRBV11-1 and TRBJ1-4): EAEVAQSPRYKITEKSQAVAFWCDPISGHATLYWYRQILGQGPELLVQFQDESVVDDSQLPKDRFSAERLKGVDSTLKIQPAELGDSAMYLCASSYGQGNEKLFFGSGTQLSVL.